Below, 26 T cell receptor beta chains from the same sample are listed, as sequenced in a study of shared clonotypes between healthy human individuals. TCRdb's copy holds only in-frame clones and misses some; the assay was immunoSEQ multiplex PCR. The data contain hundreds of thousands of clones, roughly three quarters of them singletons. The sample comprised PBMCs. The receptors were sampled from a middle-aged woman in good health. Some clones in this sample may be carry-over from other donors' samples.

The chain combines TRBV7-2 with TRBJ2-3; D is undetermined. Germline CDR1 SGHTA, CDR2 FQGNSA. The CDR3 runs to 13 residues. The V end was cut by 8 bases, the J end by 4 bases, with 13 bases between. The CDR3 DNA reads TGTGCCAGCGAAAGGGATCCAGCAGATACGCAGTATTTT. This translates into CASERDPADTQYF.

This clone turned up a few times. The chain is built from TRBV6-5 and TRBJ2-1, with 8 nucleotides matching TRBD2. Germline CDR1 MNHEY, CDR2 SVGAGI. V lost 6 bases, J lost 7 bases, and 11 bases stayed unmatched. This CDR3 comprises 15 residues. The CDR3 bases are TGTGCCAGCAGCTTGGGTAGCGGGAACTGGAATGAGCAGTTCTTC. This sequence encodes CASSLGSGNWNEQFF.

This clone was recorded a few times. This chain's CDR3 is CAWSEGTGAYNEQFF. The CDR3 nucleotides are TGTGCCTGGAGCGAAGGGACAGGGGCCTACAATGAGCAGTTCTTC. This chain uses TRBV30 with TRBJ2-1, with 10 bases that match TRBD1. Trimming cost V 3 bases and J 2 bases; bases outside gene matches: 4. Germline V gene sequence: CDR1 GTSNPN, CDR2 SVGIG (reference sequence). The CDR3 is made up of 15 amino acids.

This clone was observed a handful of times. The V call is TRBV7-9, the J call TRBJ2-5; tentatively, D is TRBD2 (5 bases). This CDR3 has 14 residues. The V and J ends lost 4 bases and 5 bases respectively, with 14 bases between them. Germline CDR1 and CDR2: SEHNR and FQNEAQ (reference sequence). This chain's CDR3 is CASSSGYTGETQYF. CDR3 DNA: TGTGCCAGCAGCTCGGGATATACGGGGGAGACCCAGTACTTC.

This clone was seen ten or more times. The rearrangement joins TRBV5-1 to TRBJ1-1, with no clear D. The germline CDR1 and CDR2 sequences are SGHRS and YFSETQ. V lost 0 bases, J lost 8 bases, and 8 bases lay in between. The CDR3 has 12 amino acids. The CDR3 DNA follows: TGCGCCAGCAGCTTGGCCGGTCAGGAAGCTTTCTTT. This gives the protein CASSLAGQEAFF.

This sequence joins TRBV4-2 and TRBJ2-5; D may be TRBD1 (5 bases). Germline V gives CDR1 LGHNA, CDR2 YNFKEQ. Trimming left V 0 bases short and J 4 bases short, with 12 bases between. The CDR3 is 15 residues long. The CDR3 DNA reads TGTGCCAGCAGCCAAGAACTGCAGGGATCAGAGACCCAGTACTTC. Protein sequence: CASSQELQGSETQYF.

The chain couples TRBV18 to TRBJ2-7; D not resolved. V lost 1 base, J lost 4 bases, and 17 bases lay in between. The CDR3 length is 16 residues. Germline V gene sequence: CDR1 KGHSH, CDR2 LQKENI. CDR3 in amino acids: CASSPLIQATQYEQYF. DNA for the CDR3: TGTGCCAGCTCACCACTCATCCAGGCCACCCAATACGAGCAGTACTTC.

The V and J genes are TRBV7-2 and TRBJ2-2, with TRBD1 matching over 7 bases. The V gene end was trimmed by 5 bases and the J gene end by 4 bases; junction bases not matched to a gene: 7. The CDR3 is made up of 15 amino acids. In germline, CDR1 is SGHTA, CDR2 FQGNSA. The CDR3 bases are TGTGCCAGCAGCCGACAGGGTACTTCCACCGGGGAGCTGTTTTTT. Amino acids: CASSRQGTSTGELFF.

This chain links TRBV28 with TRBJ2-7; 15 bases line up with TRBD2. In germline, CDR1 is MDHEN, CDR2 SYDVKM. The ends lost 4 bases at V and 6 bases at J; junction bases unmatched: 10. This CDR3 comprises 17 residues. The CDR3 loop reads CASSSGLAGGWGSEQYF. CDR3 bases: TGTGCCAGCAGTTCGGGACTAGCGGGAGGCTGGGGTTCCGAGCAGTACTTC.

The DNA of the CDR3 is TGCAGCGTTGCTGACCTCCGGGGCAATGAGCAGTTCTTC. Its translation: CSVADLRGNEQFF. The chain combines TRBV29-1 with TRBJ2-1; a possible D gene is TRBD2 (5 bases). The CDR3 extends over 13 amino acids. Deletions cut 4 bases from V and 6 bases from J, with 13 bases between. CDR1 and CDR2 from the germline V gene are SQVTM and ANQGSEA.

Worth noting for this clone: The junction does not match germline at one end; this may be a read error. The J gene is TRBJ2-2, the V gene TRBV27, with a tentative D call TRBD2 (6 bases). The CDR3 spans 14 residues. From germline, CDR1 is MNHEY and CDR2 SMNVEV (reference sequence). Written as DNA, the CDR3 is TGTGCCAGCAGTTTATGGGAGGCGGCCGGGGGGCTGTTTTTT. Amino acids: CASSLWEAAGGLFF.

Regarding this clone: This likely traces to a read error, being one base from a far larger clone. The V and J genes are TRBV28 and TRBJ2-7, with 9 nucleotides matching TRBD2. The CDR3 covers 14 residues. Germline CDR1 MDHEN, CDR2 SYDVKM. With V trimmed by 7 bases and J by 7 bases, 11 bases remained unmatched. The CDR3 bases are TGTGCCAGCACCCCGGGGGCGGGAGGGCATGAGCAGTACTTC. This gives the protein CASTPGAGGHEQYF.

The chain joins TRBV7-2 to TRBJ2-7, with 16 nucleotides matching TRBD2. The CDR3 contains 18 residues. Trimming took 5 bases from V and 5 from J; bases not matched to a gene: 12. Germline-derived CDR1 and CDR2 are SGHTA and FQGNSA. The CDR3 sequence is CASSLRRGTSGRVHEQYF. In nucleotides, the CDR3 is TGTGCCAGCAGCCTTAGGCGAGGGACTAGCGGGAGGGTCCACGAGCAGTACTTC.

This clone appeared once. Other DNA sequences within the sample encode an identical CDR3. The chain recombines TRBV5-1 with TRBJ2-1, with 7 nucleotides matching TRBD2. This CDR3 region has 15 residues. V shed 0 bases and J 2 bases; nucleotides not matched to a gene: 2. CDR1 is SGHRS and CDR2 is YFSETQ in the germline V gene. DNA for the CDR3: TGCGCCAGCAGCTTGGCTAGCGGAGCCTACAATGAGCAGTTCTTC. Translated, it gives CASSLASGAYNEQFF.

The chain carries TRBV19 and TRBJ1-5; the match to TRBD1 covers 9 bases. CDR1 and CDR2 (germline): LNHDA, SQIVND (reference sequence). The length of the CDR3 is 13 residues. V trimming: 9 bases; J trimming: 9 bases; junction bases outside the gene matches: 9. As DNA, the CDR3 is TGTGCCAGCTCCTCCGGGACAGGGTTGCCCCAGCATTTT. The encoded protein is CASSSGTGLPQHF.

The genes are TRBV19 and TRBJ1-1, with TRBD1 as a possible D gene (6 bases). The CDR3 contains 12 residues. V shed 8 bases and J shed 4 bases, with 11 bases lying between them. The germline gives CDR1 LNHDA, CDR2 SQIVND (reference sequence). The CDR3 sequence: CASGTGITEAFF. The CDR3 DNA follows: TGTGCCAGTGGAACAGGGATCACTGAAGCTTTCTTT.

Notes on this clone: This probably arose from a read error, given a far larger clone one base away. The rearrangement uses TRBV5-4 and TRBJ2-5; TRBD1 aligns across 7 bases. Germline values: CDR1 SGHNT, CDR2 YYREEE (reference sequence). The CDR3 has 14 amino acids. CDR3 sequence (DNA): TGTGCCAGCAGCTGGGACAGCTACCAAGTGACCCAGTACTTC. It translates to CASSWDSYQVTQYF.

This clone has at least ten counts. This chain connects TRBV30 to TRBJ1-4; no firm D call. The CDR3 is made up of 11 amino acids. Germline V gives CDR1 GTSNPN, CDR2 SVGIG (reference sequence). The V and J ends lost 0 bases and 8 bases respectively, with 4 bases between them. The CDR3 region has the DNA TGTGCCTGGAGTGTACAGGAAAAACTGTTTTTT. Translation: CAWSVQEKLFF. The full variable domain, with the rest looked up from reference TRBV30 and TRBJ1-4, is SQTIHQWPATLVQPVGSPLSLECTVEGTSNPNLYWYRQAAGRGLQLLFYSVGIGQISSEVPQNLSASRPQDRQFILSSKKLLLSDSGFYLCAWSVQEKLFFGSGTQLSVL.

This clone was counted at least ten times. The chain is built from TRBV6-6 and TRBJ2-7; D is possibly TRBD1 (6 bases). The CDR3 is made up of 15 amino acids. V was cut by 0 bases and J by 5 bases, with 14 bases left in between. Germline CDR1 is MNHNY and CDR2 is SVGAGI (reference sequence). This CDR3 is CASSYSPQGTNEQYF. CDR3 DNA sequence: TGTGCCAGCAGTTACTCGCCACAGGGTACCAACGAGCAGTACTTC.

This chain links TRBV10-3 with TRBJ2-7; 9 positions agree with TRBD2. The CDR3 is 19 residues long. V shed 7 bases and J 0 bases; nucleotides not matched to a gene: 19. Germline-derived CDR1 and CDR2 are ENHRY and SYGVKD. The CDR3 protein is CAIMGSPGLAGENSYEQYF. The CDR3 DNA reads as TGTGCCATCATGGGGTCCCCGGGACTAGCAGGGGAGAACTCCTACGAGCAGTACTTC.

Concerning this clone: This likely came from a read error, as a far larger clone is one base away. The chain combines TRBV4-1 with TRBJ2-5; D may match TRBD1 or TRBD2 (5 bases each). The DNA matches TRBJ2-7 better at its end, which makes the J call doubtful. The germline CDR1 and CDR2 sequences are MGHRA and YSYEKL. The CDR3 consists of 13 residues. CDR3 region: CASRGDLNSEQYF. The CDR3 DNA reads TGCGCCAGCAGAGGGGACCTCAATTCCGAGCAGTACTTC.

About this clone: This sequence may be a read error, since a much larger clone differs from it by one base. The V and J genes are TRBV6-5 and TRBJ1-5, with D perhaps matching TRBD1 (5 bases). Germline assignment: CDR1 MNHEY and CDR2 SVGAGI. CDR3 length: 15 amino acids. This CDR3 reads CASRTDSTSNQPRHF. The CDR3 DNA is TGTGCCAGCAGGACCGACAGTACTAGCAATCAGCCCCGGCATTTT.

This chain uses TRBV21-1 with TRBJ2-7; the D call TRBD2 from the table was never checked on the DNA. TRBV21-1 is listed as a pseudogene. The CDR3 extends over 14 amino acids. The CDR3 spells CASRGLAGGGEQYF. The CDR3 bases are TGTGCCAGCAGGGGACTAGCGGGAGGGGGCGAGCAGTACTTC.

The chain combines TRBV30 with TRBJ1-5; 7 bases line up with TRBD1. CDR3 length: 14 amino acids. V lost 0 bases and J lost 2; bases outside the gene matches: 1. The germline CDR1 and CDR2 sequences are GTSNPN and SVGIG (reference sequence). CDR3 sequence: CAWSVGTGNQPQHF. For the CDR3, the DNA is TGTGCCTGGAGTGTAGGGACAGGCAATCAGCCCCAGCATTTT.

The V and J genes are TRBV29-1 and TRBJ2-7, with 10 bases fitting TRBD2. The CDR3 extends over 16 amino acids. Germline assignment: CDR1 SQVTM and CDR2 ANQGSEA. V was clipped by 0 bases and J by 6 bases; unmatched bases: 11. The CDR3 reads CSVEDPASGSTGEQYF. The CDR3, as DNA: TGCAGCGTTGAAGATCCGGCTAGCGGGAGCACTGGCGAGCAGTACTTC.

The chain uses TRBV25-1 and TRBJ1-1; D is unclear. This CDR3 region has 12 residues. The V gene's germline CDR1 is MGHDK and CDR2 SYGVNS. The V and J ends lost 3 bases and 6 bases respectively, with 8 bases between them. DNA of the CDR3: TGTGCCAGCAGTGACAGGTATTCTGAAGCTTTCTTT. This translates into CASSDRYSEAFF.